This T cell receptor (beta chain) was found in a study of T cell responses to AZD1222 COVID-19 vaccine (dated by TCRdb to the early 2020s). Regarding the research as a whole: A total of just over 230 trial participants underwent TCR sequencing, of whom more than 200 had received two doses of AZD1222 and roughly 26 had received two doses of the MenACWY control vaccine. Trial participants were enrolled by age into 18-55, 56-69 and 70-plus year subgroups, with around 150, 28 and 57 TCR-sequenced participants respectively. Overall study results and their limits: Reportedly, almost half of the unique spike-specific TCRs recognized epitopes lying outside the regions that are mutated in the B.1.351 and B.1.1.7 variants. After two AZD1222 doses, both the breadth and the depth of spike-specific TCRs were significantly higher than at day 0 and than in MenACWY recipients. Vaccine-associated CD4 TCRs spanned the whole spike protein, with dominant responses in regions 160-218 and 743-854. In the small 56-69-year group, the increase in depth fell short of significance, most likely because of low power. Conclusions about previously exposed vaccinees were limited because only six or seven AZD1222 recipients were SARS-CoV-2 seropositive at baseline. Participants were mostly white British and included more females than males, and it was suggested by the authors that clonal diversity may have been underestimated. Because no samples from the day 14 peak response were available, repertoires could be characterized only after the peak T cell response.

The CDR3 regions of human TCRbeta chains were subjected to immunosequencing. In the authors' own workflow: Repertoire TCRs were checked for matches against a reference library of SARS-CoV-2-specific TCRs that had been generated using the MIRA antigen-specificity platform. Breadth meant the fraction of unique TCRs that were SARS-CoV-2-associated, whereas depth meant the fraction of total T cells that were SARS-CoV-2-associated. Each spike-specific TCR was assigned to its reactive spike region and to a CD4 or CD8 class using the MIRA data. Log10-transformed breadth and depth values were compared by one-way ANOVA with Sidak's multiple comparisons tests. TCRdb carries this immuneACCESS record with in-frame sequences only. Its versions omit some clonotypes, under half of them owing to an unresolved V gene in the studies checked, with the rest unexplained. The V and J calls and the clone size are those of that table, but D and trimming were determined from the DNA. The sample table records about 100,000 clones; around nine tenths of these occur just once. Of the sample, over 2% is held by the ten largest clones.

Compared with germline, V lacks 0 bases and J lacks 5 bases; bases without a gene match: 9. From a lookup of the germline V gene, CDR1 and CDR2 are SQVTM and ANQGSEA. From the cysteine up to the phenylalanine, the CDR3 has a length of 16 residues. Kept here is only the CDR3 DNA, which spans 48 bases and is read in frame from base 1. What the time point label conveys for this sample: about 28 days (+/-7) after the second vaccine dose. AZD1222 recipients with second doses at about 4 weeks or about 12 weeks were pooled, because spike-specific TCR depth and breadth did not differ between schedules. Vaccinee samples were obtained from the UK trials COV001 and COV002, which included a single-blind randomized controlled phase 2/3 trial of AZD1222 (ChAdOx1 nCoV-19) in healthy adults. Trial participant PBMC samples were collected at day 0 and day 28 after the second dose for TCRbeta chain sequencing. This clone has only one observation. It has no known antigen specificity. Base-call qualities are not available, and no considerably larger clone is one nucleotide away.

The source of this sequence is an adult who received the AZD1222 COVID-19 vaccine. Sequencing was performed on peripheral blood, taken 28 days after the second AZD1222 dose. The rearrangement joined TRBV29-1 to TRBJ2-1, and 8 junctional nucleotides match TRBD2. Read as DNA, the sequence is TGCAGCGTTGAAGATGGGAGCGGGAGAAACAACAATGAGCAGTTCTTC. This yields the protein CSVEDGSGRNNNEQFF.